The next 19 T cell receptor delta chains were all read from a single sample in a study of gamma-delta chains in newborns, infants, children. TCRdb called clones from the reads again using CATT. The table records about 4,200 delta-chain clones, roughly 14% of them present only once. Sequenced material: blood. All receptors derive from a child who was a newborn, infant or young child, either healthy, febrile or measles-vaccinated (not recorded which).

As concerns this clone: With a far larger clone one base away, a read error is the likely cause. This sample also contains other DNA sequences that code for the same CDR3. The V call is TRDV2, the J call TRDJ1, with a tentative D call TRDD3 (6 bases). The CDR3 sequence is 17 residues long. Germline V CDR1 and CDR2: GEAIGNYY, EKD. In DNA, the CDR3 is TGTGCCTGTGACGGACTGGGAGGTAGGGAGGGCACCGATAAACTCATCTTC. Translated, it gives CACDGLGGREGTDKLIF.

The V call is TRDV2, the J call TRDJ3; D unresolved. Germline CDR1 reads GEAIGNYY; CDR2 reads EKD. The CDR3 loop spans 18 amino acids. Between the trimmed V and J ends, which lost 0 bases and 1 base, there was a span of 12 bases. The CDR3 nucleotides are TGTGCCTGTGACACCGCTGGCAGGGTTTCCTGGGACACCCGACAGATGTTTTTC. This encodes CACDTAGRVSWDTRQMFF.

This clone is large in the sample. Different DNA sequences within this sample yield the same CDR3. The J gene is TRDJ1, the V gene TRDV1, with 7 bases matching TRDD2. CDR1 is TSWWSYY and CDR2 is QGS in the germline V gene. The CDR3 is 17 residues long. Losses at the gene ends were 5 bases for V and 6 bases for J; bases not matched to a gene: 18. Written as DNA, the CDR3 is TGTGCTCTTGGGCCGTACCATTCCTACTGCTTAGAGTATAAACTCATCTTT. This sequence encodes CALGPYHSYCLEYKLIF.

This chain connects TRDV1 to TRDJ1, with 8 bases fitting TRDD3. The J gene is absent in TCRdb and was assigned here via DNA matching to germline. This CDR3 is 19 amino acids long. J gave up 2 bases and V 11 bases, and 25 bases lay outside the gene matches. In germline, CDR1 is TSWWSYY, CDR2 QGS. CDR3 sequence: CASGELGTNQLGGTDKLIF. The DNA for the CDR3 is TGTGCTAGTGGGGAACTGGGCACGAACCAACTGGGGGGTACCGATAAACTCATCTTT.

On this clone: The protein recorded in TCRdb matches a much larger clone and deviates from this DNA's translation at residue 14, suggesting a read error; the protein here is obtained by translating the DNA. This chain links TRDV1 with TRDJ1, with 7 bases fitting TRDD3. Germline CDR1 and CDR2: TSWWSYY and QGS. CDR3 size: 16 residues. The CDR3 spells CALGKGYWGLTDKPIF. CDR3 bases: TGTGCTCTTGGGAAGGGTTACTGGGGTCTCACCGATAAACCCATCTTT.

This clone appeared a few times. A much larger clone lies a single base off, so this may be a read error. The sample has other DNA sequences that encode this CDR3 too. The chain has TRDV1 and TRDJ1; 10 bases line up with TRDD3. The germline V gene encodes CDR1 TSWWSYY and CDR2 QGS. The CDR3 sequence is 19 residues long. V shed 1 base and J 4 bases; nucleotides not matched to a gene: 15. CDR3 sequence: CALGEPSPLVGDTGDKLIF. CDR3 DNA: TGTGCTCTTGGGGAACCCTCCCCACTCGTGGGGGATACCGGCGATAAACTCATCTTT.

In its sample, this clone was seen a few times. TCRdb assigns this DNA the protein of a much larger clone, which departs from its translation at residue 11; this likely reflects a read error, and the protein shown comes from translating the DNA. V gene TRDV2 combines with J gene TRDJ1, with 7 nucleotides matching TRDD3. Per the germline V gene, CDR1 is GEAIGNYY and CDR2 is EKD. CDR3 size: 19 residues. V gave up 3 bases and J gave up 1 base; unmatched junction bases: 19. CDR3 sequence reads: CACDPLGQGDAAATDKLIF. The CDR3 coding sequence is TGTGCCTGTGACCCTCTCGGTCAGGGGGATGCGGCCGCCACCGATAAACTCATCTTT.

A word on this clone: This DNA's translation and the protein TCRdb lists, from a much larger clone, do not match at residue 13, likely due to a read error; the protein shown is translated from the DNA. This rearrangement joins TRDV1 to TRDJ4; D not resolved. This CDR3 contains 14 residues. Germline loops: CDR1 TSWWSYY, CDR2 QGS. The DNA of the CDR3 is TGTGCTCTTGGGAAGGCTGTGGCCGCCAGACCCCTGACCTTT. Its protein is CALGKAVAARPLTF.

Regarding this clone: The protein given by TCRdb reflects a much larger clone and differs at residue 6 from this DNA's translation, likely from a read error; the protein shown is the DNA's translation. The CDR3 DNA reads as TGTGCCTGTGACTTCACACTGGGGGATACGCGAAGAGGAGATAAACTCATCTTT. Translated: CACDFTLGDTRRGDKLIF. This chain links TRDV2 with TRDJ1; 13 bases map to TRDD3. With 3 bases clipped from V and 5 bases from J, the junction kept 14 bases outside the gene matches. The CDR3 totals 18 residues. Germline assignment: CDR1 GEAIGNYY and CDR2 EKD.

A word on this clone: The protein given by TCRdb reflects a much larger clone and differs at residue 14 from this DNA's translation, likely from a read error; the protein shown is the DNA's translation. The CDR3 protein is CACDTAERGRDTRKMFF. The CDR3 DNA follows: TGTGCCTGTGACACGGCGGAACGGGGACGGGACACCCGAAAGATGTTTTTC. The chain has TRDV2 and TRDJ3; possible D gene TRDD3, 5 bases. Germline matching of the DNA provided the J gene here, since TCRdb leaves it blank. Germline V gene data show CDR1 as GEAIGNYY and CDR2 as EKD. The CDR3 totals 17 residues.

By share of the sample, this clone is medium-sized (0.01 to 0.1%). This chain links TRDV1 with TRDJ1, with 13 bases lining up with TRDD3. The V gene's germline CDR1 is TSWWSYY and CDR2 QGS. The J segment lost 0 bases and the V segment lost 4 bases, leaving 14 bases of the junction unmatched. This CDR3 contains 20 residues. The CDR3: CALGARPSYWGIRYTDKLIF. Here the CDR3 DNA reads TGTGCTCTTGGGGCAAGGCCTTCCTACTGGGGGATACGCTACACCGATAAACTCATCTTT.

This clone is medium-sized. Additional DNA sequences in this sample encode the identical CDR3. The gene calls are TRDV1 and TRDJ1; no clear D. Trimming took 0 bases from V and 0 from J, leaving 20 bases between them. CDR1 is TSWWSYY, CDR2 QGS, per germline. This CDR3 has 19 amino acids. The CDR3 bases are TGTGCTCTTGGGGAACTACGGGTTAGGGGTTCTGTGTACACCGATAAACTCATCTTT. This codes for CALGELRVRGSVYTDKLIF.

This clone was seen a handful of times. The protein recorded in TCRdb matches a much larger clone and deviates from this DNA's translation at residue 4, suggesting a read error; the protein here is obtained by translating the DNA. The V call is TRDV1, the J call TRDJ1; weak D call: TRDD3 (6 bases). The CDR3 loop spans 15 amino acids. Germline assignment: CDR1 TSWWSYY and CDR2 QGS. CDR3 nucleotide sequence: TGTGCTCTTGAGGAACTAAGCCCCTGGGGCGATAAACTCATCTTT. Translated, it gives CALEELSPWGDKLIF.

In regard to this clone: One base separates it from a far larger clone, so it is likely a read error. The rearrangement joins TRDV2 to TRDJ3, with TRDD3 matching over 7 bases. The CDR3 extends over 20 amino acids. Germline V gene lookup returns CDR1 GEAIGNYY and CDR2 EKD. This CDR3 reads CARDTLFGGSHSWDTRQMFF. The CDR3 DNA follows: TGTGCCCGTGACACCCTCTTCGGGGGATCGCACTCCTGGGACACCCGACAGATGTTTTTC.

Worth noting for this clone: Given a far larger clone just one base away, this is likely a sequencing read error. This sequence joins TRDV1 and TRDJ1; 13 nucleotides match TRDD3. The J gene, not given by TCRdb, was assigned here from a germline match of the nucleotide sequence. In germline, CDR1 is TSWWSYY, CDR2 QGS. CDR3 size: 25 residues. The V segment lost 3 bases and the J segment 0 bases; nucleotides outside the gene matches: 28. The CDR3 reads CALGELSSFPYWGIRGALYTDKLIF. The CDR3, as DNA: TGTGCTCTTGGGGAGCTCTCCTCCTTTCCGTACTGGGGGATACGCGGAGCGTTGTACACCGATAAACTCATCTTT.

V usage is TRDV2 and J usage is TRDJ1, with D possibly matching TRDD2 (5 bases). TCRdb carries no J gene annotation; the J gene was assigned here by matching the DNA with germline. The CDR3 is made up of 16 amino acids. The germline gives CDR1 GEAIGNYY, CDR2 EKD. Trimming took 0 bases from V and 3 from J, leaving 16 bases between them. In DNA form, the CDR3 reads TGTGCCTGTGACACCGTTCCTGAGAGGGGCGCCGATAAACTCATCTTT. Translation: CACDTVPERGADKLIF.

Concerning this clone itself: The likely explanation is a read error, given a far larger clone one base away. V is TRDV2 and J is TRDJ2; no firm D call. Looked up from germline, CDR1 is GEAIGNYY and CDR2 is EKD. The CDR3 is 15 amino acids. The CDR3 sequence: CARDTLQSLTAQLFF. The CDR3 DNA sequence: TGTGCCCGTGACACTCTTCAGTCTTTGACAGCACAACTCTTCTTT.

Regarding this clone: A read error is the likely source, as a far larger clone sits one nucleotide away. In the same sample, other DNA sequences code for this CDR3. This chain joins TRDV2 and TRDJ1; 12 bases fit TRDD3. Germline CDR1 reads GEAIGNYY; CDR2 reads EKD. CDR3 size: 18 residues. The V and J ends lost 7 bases and 0 bases, in that order; junction bases with no gene match: 14. CDR3 residues: CACSVLGDTRTYTDKLIF. The CDR3 DNA sequence: TGTGCCTGCTCTGTACTGGGGGATACACGCACCTACACCGATAAACTCATCTTT.

This clone was picked up a small number of times. Within the sample, other DNA sequences also encode this same CDR3. CDR3 protein: CALGDRLFSTTDWTDKLIF. CDR3 in DNA: TGTGCTCTTGGGGATCGCCTATTTTCCACCACCGACTGGACCGATAAACTCATCTTT. The V call is TRDV1, the J call TRDJ1, with D tentatively TRDD3 (5 bases). Germline V gives CDR1 TSWWSYY, CDR2 QGS. The V end was cut by 3 bases, the J end by 2 bases, with 25 bases between. The CDR3 length is 19 residues.